This TCR beta chain was observed in a study of beta chain features in type 1 diabetes. Overall study: The number of sorted cells examined across all samples was under 130,000,000. Points from the study as a whole: Relative to healthy donors, patients appeared to have naive, central memory and Treg TCRB repertoires that were more similar. TCRB CDR3s from Type 1 diabetes patients were moderately but significantly shorter in all four CD4+ subsets.

Expressed TCRB transcripts were sequenced after all isolated RNA was converted to cDNA. The method was immunoSEQ multiplex PCR; TCRdb's version includes in-frame clones alone and lacks a portion of them. Of about 250,000 clones in the sample, 9.5% to 13% are singletons; the top ten hold 0.017%. This CDR3 spans 14 amino acids. Trimming shortened V by 4 bases and J by 10 bases, and 16 bases separated the two germline ends. CDR1 is SGHTA, CDR2 FQGNSA, per germline. As regards this clone: Its antigen is unidentified.

This TCR was sampled from a man younger than 45 with type 1 diabetes. Sequenced sample: naive CD4+ T cells from blood. This rearrangement joins TRBV7-2 to TRBJ2-2, with D possibly being TRBD2 (6 bases). The DNA of the CDR3 is TGTGCCAGCAGCTCGGGGGAATGGAGAAAGGAGCTGTTTTTT. Encoded protein: CASSSGEWRKELFF.